This passage covers 29 T cell receptor beta chains from one sample sequenced in a study of T cell repertoires in cytomegalovirus infection. The antigens of these receptors remain unknown. From the reads, TCRdb called clonotypes with MiXCR, one entry per CDR3 protein. The data show 340,000 or so distinct CDR3 sequences, with just under 25% seen just once and 13% held by the top ten. The sample in question was cultured PBMCs, obtained from culture after CMV antigen stimulation. The receptor set was obtained from a human donor in good health (CMV status not recorded). Some clones in this sample may be carry-over from other donors' samples.

The rearrangement links TRBV29-1 to TRBJ2-4; tentatively, D is TRBD2 (6 bases). V was shortened by 7 bases and J by 5 bases, with 12 bases between the two germline ends. The CDR3 loop spans 12 amino acids. The germline CDR1 and CDR2 sequences are SQVTM and ANQGSEA. CDR3: CSGTGTENIQYF. The CDR3 region has the DNA TGCAGCGGGACCGGGACTGAAAACATTCAGTACTTC.

This clonotype has a count of ten or more. The chain employs TRBV7-2 and TRBJ1-1; D is undetermined. V lost 1 base, J lost 3 bases, and 9 bases lay in between. Germline values: CDR1 SGHTA, CDR2 FQGNSA. CDR3 length: 14 residues. This CDR3 reads CASSLERGYTEAFF. As DNA, the CDR3 is TGTGCCAGCAGCTTAGAACGGGGATACACTGAAGCTTTCTTT. Full variable domain (missing parts from reference TRBV7-2 and TRBJ1-1): GAGVSQSPSNKVTEKGKDVELRCDPISGHTALYWYRQSLGQGLEFLIYFQGNSAPDKSGLPSDRFSAERTGGSVSTLTIQRTQQEDSAVYLCASSLERGYTEAFFGQGTRLTVV.

V is TRBV6-5 and J is TRBJ2-1; 8 bases agree with TRBD1. CDR3 length: 15 residues. CDR1 is MNHEY and CDR2 is SVGAGI in the germline V gene. V lost 0 bases and J lost 8; bases outside the gene matches: 6. The DNA of the CDR3 is TGTGCCAGCAGTTACTCGAGAGACAGGGGTCATGAGCAGTTCTTC. This translates into CASSYSRDRGHEQFF.

The chain combines TRBV28 with TRBJ1-1, with TRBD1 identical over 9 bases. The germline CDR1 and CDR2 sequences are MDHEN and SYDVKM. CDR3 length: 16 amino acids. V shed 2 bases and J 0 bases; nucleotides not matched to a gene: 4. DNA of the CDR3: TGTGCCAGCAGTTTAAACAGGGGGCTCATGAACACTGAAGCTTTCTTT. Translating it yields CASSLNRGLMNTEAFF. The whole variable domain, remainder taken from reference TRBV28 and TRBJ1-1, is DVKVTQSSRYLVKRTGEKVFLECVQDMDHENMFWYRQDPGLGLRLIYFSYDVKMKEKGDIPEGYSVSREKKERFSLILESASTNQTSMYLCASSLNRGLMNTEAFFGQGTRLTVV.

Concerning this clonotype: One end of the junction does not line up with germline, which may come from a read error. This chain links TRBV28 with TRBJ1-4; TRBD1 matches at 10 bases. The germline CDR1 and CDR2 sequences are MDHEN and SYDVKM. The CDR3 length is 14 residues. The CDR3 DNA reads TGTGCCAGCAGCACGGACAGGGGGAGTGAAAAACTGTTATTT. It translates to CASSTDRGSEKLLF. Supplemented by reference TRBV28 and TRBJ1-4, the full variable domain reads DVKVTQSSRYLVKRTGEKVFLECVQDMDHENMFWYRQDPGLGLRLIYFSYDVKMKEKGDIPEGYSVSREKKERFSLILESASTNQTSMYLCASSTDRGSEKLLFGSGTQLSVL.

The chain couples TRBV27 to TRBJ1-2; the D gene is possibly TRBD1 (6 bases). The CDR3 length is 15 residues. V gave up 6 bases and J gave up 4 bases, with 18 bases separating them. Germline V gene sequence: CDR1 MNHEY, CDR2 SMNVEV (reference sequence). Written as DNA, the CDR3 is TGTGCCAGCAGCCTAACAGGGCGTTTACGCTATGGCTACACCTTC. Encoded protein: CASSLTGRLRYGYTF.

V gene TRBV12-3 or TRBV12-4 combines with J gene TRBJ1-5; D gene uncertain. This CDR3 region has 14 residues. V was pared by 7 bases and J by 0 bases, with 10 bases between. The CDR3 DNA follows: TGTGCCAGCACCCCCGAATATAGCAATCAGCCCCAGCATTTT. This translates into CASTPEYSNQPQHF.

V gene TRBV11-2 combines with J gene TRBJ2-1; either TRBD1 or TRBD2 may supply D (5 bases each). Per the germline V gene, CDR1 is SGHAT and CDR2 is FQNNGV. The CDR3 loop spans 15 amino acids. Deletions cut 1 base from V and 14 bases from J, with 21 bases between. The CDR3 protein is CASSLVAGSRGDEFF. The CDR3 DNA follows: TGTGCCAGCAGCTTAGTGGCAGGGTCCAGAGGGGACGAGTTCTTC.

The gene calls are TRBV24-1 and TRBJ2-2; TRBD2 matches at 10 bases. The CDR3 consists of 15 residues. Germline trimming cut 3 bases from V and 5 bases from J; bases unmatched to any gene: 2. Germline CDR1 reads KGHDR; CDR2 reads SFDVKD. CDR3 protein: CATSDIAGGTGELFF. The CDR3 region has the DNA TGTGCCACCAGTGATATAGCGGGAGGAACCGGGGAGCTGTTTTTT.

This clonotype was picked up a small number of times. The J gene is TRBJ2-5, the V gene TRBV20-1; TRBD1 agrees at 9 bases. This CDR3 has 15 residues. Germline assignment: CDR1 DFQATT and CDR2 SNEGSKA (reference sequence). After removal of 8 bases from V and 5 bases from J, the junction contained 15 bases not matched to a gene. The chain's CDR3 is CSPSGPQGARETQYF. CDR3 sequence (DNA): TGCAGTCCGTCCGGCCCACAGGGGGCGCGTGAGACCCAGTACTTC.

This clonotype was found a few times. V usage is TRBV19 and J usage is TRBJ1-2; D gene unclear. The germline V and J ends were trimmed by 6 bases and 3 bases, with 14 bases remaining between them. Germline V lookup: CDR1 LNHDA, CDR2 SQIVND (reference sequence). The CDR3 spans 14 residues. The CDR3 loop reads CASRRPGSYYGYTF. Written as DNA, the CDR3 is TGTGCCAGTAGACGTCCGGGGAGCTACTATGGCTACACCTTC.

In this sample, this clonotype turned up a few times. The chain is built from TRBV11-2 and TRBJ2-1; D remains unclear. The germline V gene has CDR1 SGHAT and CDR2 FQNNGV. The V and J ends lost 5 bases and 1 base respectively, with 12 bases between them. The CDR3 totals 15 residues. CDR3 loop: CASSAVTRSYNEQFF. CDR3 bases: TGTGCCAGCAGCGCCGTGACGCGGTCCTACAATGAGCAGTTCTTC.

This chain joins TRBV12-3 or TRBV12-4 and TRBJ1-1; TRBD1 agrees at 8 bases. J was trimmed by 10 bases and V by 5 bases; bases with no gene match: 6. This CDR3 has 12 residues. The CDR3 DNA reads TGTGCCAGCAGTCCCACAGGGGGGGTAGCTTTCTTT. This gives the protein CASSPTGGVAFF.

This clonotype came up a few times. The chain carries TRBV7-9 and TRBJ1-6, with a weak D call TRBD1 (5 bases). CDR1 and CDR2 (germline): SEHNR, FQNEAQ (reference sequence). The V end was cut by 8 bases, the J end by 6 bases, with 14 bases between. The CDR3 extends over 14 amino acids. CDR3 sequence reads: CASAGTGANSPLHF. In DNA, the CDR3 is TGTGCCAGCGCGGGCACAGGAGCTAATTCACCCCTCCACTTT.

This clonotype was picked up a small number of times. The gene calls are TRBV7-1 and TRBJ2-1; maybe TRBD2 (6 bases). TRBV7-1 is sorted into the ORF group, with uncertain function. The CDR3 consists of 13 residues. V lost 5 bases and J 10 bases, leaving 15 bases between the germline ends. The DNA for the CDR3 is TGTGCCAGCAGCACGGGACTTCTACGGGAGCAGTTCTTC. This codes for CASSTGLLREQFF.

The chain links TRBV12-3 or TRBV12-4 to TRBJ2-1; 11 bases fit TRBD2. This CDR3 comprises 16 residues. Trimming at V came to 4 bases and at J to 4 bases, leaving 6 bases not matched to a gene. The CDR3 is CASSSPGLAAYNEQFF. The CDR3 nucleotides read TGTGCCAGCAGTTCCCCGGGACTAGCGGCGTACAATGAGCAGTTCTTC.

The CDR3 DNA follows: TGTGCCAGTACTTCTGGAAACACCATATATTTT. Amino acid sequence: CASTSGNTIYF. The genes are TRBV28 and TRBJ1-3; unclear D gene. The CDR3 is made up of 11 amino acids. Germline V lookup: CDR1 MDHEN, CDR2 SYDVKM. The germline V and J ends were trimmed by 9 bases and 1 base, with 4 bases remaining between them.

This clonotype came up a few times. This chain links TRBV5-1 with TRBJ2-5, with D tentatively TRBD2 (5 bases). V gave up 6 bases and J gave up 5 bases, with 17 bases separating them. The germline CDR1 and CDR2 sequences are SGHRS and YFSETQ. The length of the CDR3 is 14 residues. The CDR3 DNA reads TGCGCCAGCAACCGAGGGAGCAATAAGGAGACCCAGTACTTC. This translates into CASNRGSNKETQYF.

This clonotype was recorded a few times. This sequence joins TRBV20-1 and TRBJ1-1, with unresolved D. The V and J ends lost 3 bases and 3 bases respectively, with 14 bases between them. Per germline, CDR1 DFQATT and CDR2 SNEGSKA (reference sequence). This CDR3 is built from 14 residues. CDR3 in DNA: TGCAGTGCTAGCTCGGCAGACGACCACACTGAAGCTTTCTTT. This codes for CSASSADDHTEAFF.

V usage is TRBV10-3 and J usage is TRBJ2-1, with 10 bases fitting TRBD1. Per the germline V gene, CDR1 is ENHRY and CDR2 is SYGVKD. The CDR3 spans 14 residues. The ends lost 11 bases at V and 5 bases at J; junction bases unmatched: 9. CDR3 loop: CASKDRGNNNEQFF. In nucleotides, the CDR3 is TGTGCCTCGAAGGACAGGGGGAACAACAATGAGCAGTTCTTC.

Only a few counts were recorded for this clonotype. The CDR3 region has the DNA TGTGCCAGCAGTGTACAGGGGCAAAATCAGCCCCAGCATTTT. This sequence encodes CASSVQGQNQPQHF. The chain couples TRBV12-3 or TRBV12-4 to TRBJ1-5; TRBD1 matches at 7 bases. The junction had 5 bases not matched to a gene; V was cut back by 5 bases and J by 4 bases. The length of the CDR3 is 14 residues.

The chain employs TRBV12-3 or TRBV12-4 and TRBJ2-1, with D possibly TRBD2 on 6 matching bases. CDR3 length equals 12 residues. V lost 3 bases and J 8 bases, leaving 8 bases between the germline ends. The CDR3 protein is CASSLAGYEQFF. CDR3 bases: TGTGCCAGCAGTTTGGCGGGGTATGAGCAGTTCTTC.

The V call is TRBV20-1, the J call TRBJ2-5; 11 bases fit TRBD2. The CDR3 is made up of 16 amino acids. CDR1 and CDR2 from the germline V gene are DFQATT and SNEGSKA (reference sequence). V dropped 5 bases and J dropped 5; count of bases not matched to a gene: 13. The CDR3 nucleotides read TGCAGTGCTTGCCCGCCGACTAGCGGGATCGTGGAGACCCAGTACTTC. Amino acids: CSACPPTSGIVETQYF.

This clonotype appeared many times. The CDR3 coding sequence is TGTGCCAGCAGCCGGGACAGGGGAAACGAGCAGTACTTC. Translation gives CASSRDRGNEQYF. The chain couples TRBV7-2 to TRBJ2-7; 10 positions match TRBD1. CDR3 size: 13 residues. Per the germline V gene, CDR1 is SGHTA and CDR2 is FQGNSA. With 5 bases clipped from V and 5 bases from J, the junction kept 3 bases outside the gene matches.

This clonotype was counted only a few times. The chain couples TRBV7-8 to TRBJ2-1; 10 nucleotides agree with TRBD2. V dropped 5 bases and J dropped 2; count of bases not matched to a gene: 15. Germline CDR1 reads SGHVS; CDR2 reads FQNEAQ. The CDR3 is made up of 19 amino acids. CDR3 loop: CASSQEAGGPVGPYNEQFF. CDR3 in DNA: TGTGCCAGCAGCCAGGAAGCGGGAGGGCCAGTAGGCCCCTACAATGAGCAGTTCTTC.

This clonotype occurred a few times. V and J are TRBV10-3 and TRBJ1-5, with D hard to call. Germline V gene data show CDR1 as ENHRY and CDR2 as SYGVKD. V was pared by 0 bases and J by 0 bases, with 12 bases between. This CDR3 contains 17 residues. The CDR3 protein is CAISESNIIFSNQPQHF. The CDR3 bases are TGTGCCATCAGTGAGTCGAATATAATATTTAGCAATCAGCCCCAGCATTTT.

DNA of the CDR3: TGTGCCAGCAGTTTTAACCTTTACGAGCAGTACTTC. As protein: CASSFNLYEQYF. This chain links TRBV12-3 or TRBV12-4 with TRBJ2-7; D is uncertain. The CDR3 totals 12 residues. The V and J ends lost 3 bases and 4 bases respectively, with 7 bases between them.

The sample holds a few counts of this clonotype. This chain uses TRBV19 with TRBJ1-2, with no clear D. V gave up 4 bases and J gave up 3 bases, with 18 bases separating them. CDR1 LNHDA and CDR2 SQIVND come from the germline V gene (reference sequence). The CDR3 length is 16 residues. The CDR3 region is CASSTIPGSADYGYTF. The CDR3 coding sequence is TGTGCCAGTAGTACAATCCCGGGCTCCGCAGACTATGGCTACACCTTC.

This clonotype was seen a few times. This sequence joins TRBV11-2 and TRBJ2-7, with 12 bases matching TRBD2. This CDR3 contains 15 residues. V lost 6 bases and J lost 1; bases outside the gene matches: 4. CDR1 is SGHAT and CDR2 is FQNNGV in the germline V gene. The CDR3 sequence: CASSTTSGRSYEQYV. The CDR3 DNA reads TGTGCCAGCAGTACCACTAGCGGGAGGTCCTACGAGCAGTACGTC.